The rows below give T cell receptor beta chains drawn from one sample of a study of cytomegalovirus exposure and HLA in healthy donors. Sequencing used immunoSEQ multiplex PCR; TCRdb keeps in-frame clones, though not all of them. This table has 87,000 or so clones, around 64% appearing once. Sample: PBMCs. These receptors were collected from a man aged 55 to 69 in good health and CMV-seronegative. Both conserved end residues are part of each CDR3. Each record gives: J gene, clone size, D gene, V gene, CDR3 DNA, CDR3 protein. A D gene is named only where the DNA matches it firmly. Clone size, where shown, is once, few, many, or a class for clones that have expanded.

J: TRBJ2-5; size: -; D: -; V: TRBV6-5; DNA: TGTGCCAGCAGTGACTGGGGGGGGGCGGGGACCCAGTACTTC; CDR3: CASSDWGGAGTQYF
J: TRBJ1-2; size: -; D: TRBD1; V: TRBV4-1; DNA: TGCGCCAGCAGCCGGATACCGGGACAGGGCTGGGACTATGGCTACACCTTC; CDR3: CASSRIPGQGWDYGYTF
J: TRBJ2-6; size: -; D: TRBD1; V: TRBV30; DNA: TGTGCCTGGAGTGACACAGGGGGTAGGGCCAACGTCCTGACTTTC; CDR3: CAWSDTGGRANVLTF
J: TRBJ2-1; size: -; D: TRBD2; V: TRBV5-1; DNA: TGCGCCAGCAGCTTGGCGGGACTAGCGGGAGTCAATGAGCAGTTCTTC; CDR3: CASSLAGLAGVNEQFF
J: TRBJ2-4; size: -; D: -; V: TRBV7-9; DNA: TGTTCCAGCAGCCTCCAGGGCGCCAAAAACATTCAGTACTTC; CDR3: CSSSLQGAKNIQYF
J: TRBJ2-1; size: -; D: -; V: TRBV9; DNA: TGTGCCAGCAGCGTACTGCCCCGACAAACATCCTACAATGAGCAGTTCTTC; CDR3: CASSVLPRQTSYNEQFF
J: TRBJ1-6; size: -; D: TRBD1; V: TRBV7-8; DNA: TGTGCCAGCAGCACCACTCCCGGGACAGGGGGATCACCCCTCCACTTT; CDR3: CASSTTPGTGGSPLHF
J: TRBJ2-5; size: few; D: -; V: TRBV7-9; DNA: TGTGCCAGCACAGTCGGGGTGGAAGAGACCCAGTACTTC; CDR3: CASTVGVEETQYF
J: TRBJ1-6; size: -; D: -; V: TRBV10-2; DNA: TGCGCCAGCAGTGAGGATCTGGACACACATTCACCCCTCCACTTT; CDR3: CASSEDLDTHSPLHF
J: TRBJ1-1; size: once; D: TRBD1; V: TRBV7-3; DNA: TGTGCCAGCAGTAGGGGGCTGGACACTGAAGCTTTCTTT; CDR3: CASSRGLDTEAFF
J: TRBJ1-1; size: -; D: -; V: TRBV19; DNA: TGTGCCAGTAGTATTCCAGGGGTAGGAACTGAAGCTTTCTTT; CDR3: CASSIPGVGTEAFF
J: TRBJ2-3; size: once; D: TRBD2; V: TRBV7-9; DNA: TGTGCCAGCAGCGCCGGGACTAGCGGGGGTGCCAGAATCACAGATACGCAGTATTTT; CDR3: CASSAGTSGGARITDTQYF
J: TRBJ2-7; size: -; D: TRBD1; V: TRBV9; DNA: TGTGCCAGCAGCCCCGGACAGGGGAGGTACGAGCAGTACTTC; CDR3: CASSPGQGRYEQYF
J: TRBJ2-5; size: -; D: -; V: TRBV6-5; DNA: TGTGCCAGCACCTTGGACCTAGCTGGAACCCAGTACTTC; CDR3: CASTLDLAGTQYF
J: TRBJ2-7; size: -; D: -; V: TRBV21-1; DNA: TGTGCCAGCAGCAAAGATCGGAGTGTTGTGGCCTACGAGCAGTACTTC; CDR3: CASSKDRSVVAYEQYF
J: TRBJ2-1; size: -; D: TRBD1; V: TRBV18; DNA: TGTGCCAGCTCATCCACCGGGACAGGGGGTAGTAGTGAGCAGTTCTTC; CDR3: CASSSTGTGGSSEQFF
J: TRBJ2-3; size: -; D: TRBD2; V: TRBV10-2; DNA: TGCGCCAGCAGTGAAGCGGGGGTCACAGATACGCAGTATTTT; CDR3: CASSEAGVTDTQYF
J: TRBJ1-1; size: -; D: TRBD1; V: TRBV5-1; DNA: TGCGCCAGCAGCTTTGTTTTCAGGCGGGGGGACAGTAACACTGAAGCTTTCTTT; CDR3: CASSFVFRRGDSNTEAFF
J: TRBJ2-2; size: once; D: TRBD2; V: TRBV2; DNA: TGTGCCAGCAGTGGAGCTAGCGGGAGCGTCACCGGGGAGCTGTTTTTT; CDR3: CASSGASGSVTGELFF
J: TRBJ2-7; size: once; D: -; V: TRBV19; DNA: TGTGCCAGTAGTAGAGCGGAAGACTACGAGCAGTACTTC; CDR3: CASSRAEDYEQYF
J: TRBJ1-1; size: -; D: -; V: TRBV7-9; DNA: TGTTCCAGCAGCCCTCAGAGGCGGGTATATACTGAAGCTTTCTTT; CDR3: CSSSPQRRVYTEAFF
J: TRBJ2-1; size: few; D: -; V: TRBV30; DNA: TGTGCCTGGAGTCCAGGGTTCTACAATGAGCAGTTCTTC; CDR3: CAWSPGFYNEQFF
J: TRBJ2-7; size: -; D: TRBD1; V: TRBV10-3; DNA: TGTGCCATCGGCCCCTCAGGGGGCGGCTACGAGCAGTACTTC; CDR3: CAIGPSGGGYEQYF
J: TRBJ2-1; size: few; D: -; V: TRBV2; DNA: TGTGCCAGCAGTCCCCTCAGGGGTGAGCAGTTCTTC; CDR3: CASSPLRGEQFF
J: TRBJ2-1; size: -; D: TRBD1; V: TRBV5-1; DNA: TGCGCCAGCAGCTTGGGGGGGACAGGTCAGACGGTGCAGTTCTTC; CDR3: CASSLGGTGQTVQFF
J: TRBJ2-5; size: few; D: -; V: TRBV7-6; DNA: TGTGCCAGCAGCCCGGGACAAGTTGGAGAGACCCAGTACTTC; CDR3: CASSPGQVGETQYF
J: TRBJ2-3; size: few; D: -; V: TRBV29-1; DNA: TGCAGCGTTGAAGGCGGGCGTGACACAGATACGCAGTATTTT; CDR3: CSVEGGRDTDTQYF
J: TRBJ1-6; size: -; D: -; V: TRBV6-1; DNA: TGTGCCAGCAGTGAACCGACAGGCCGGTCACCCCTCCACTTT; CDR3: CASSEPTGRSPLHF
J: TRBJ1-5; size: -; D: TRBD1; V: TRBV28; DNA: TGTGCCAGCAGTACCCCAGGGGGGACCCAGCCCCAGCATTTT; CDR3: CASSTPGGTQPQHF
J: TRBJ2-7; size: few; D: TRBD2; V: TRBV27; DNA: TGTGCCAGCAGTCATCCTAGCGGGGACTACTACGAGCAGTACTTC; CDR3: CASSHPSGDYYEQYF
J: TRBJ1-4; size: -; D: -; V: TRBV7-2; DNA: TGTGCCAGCAGCTTAAGAGGGTCTAATGAAAAACTGTTTTTT; CDR3: CASSLRGSNEKLFF
J: TRBJ1-2; size: -; D: -; V: TRBV7-3; DNA: TGTGCCAGCAGCTTGGGCCAAGAGGGTGGCTACACCTTC; CDR3: CASSLGQEGGYTF
J: TRBJ1-1; size: -; D: -; V: TRBV6-6; DNA: TGTGCCAGCAGTCCGACAGCGAACACTGAAGCTTTCTTT; CDR3: CASSPTANTEAFF
J: TRBJ1-2; size: -; D: TRBD1; V: TRBV5-1; DNA: TGCGCCAGCAGCTTGTGGGACAGGTTCTATGGCTACACCTTC; CDR3: CASSLWDRFYGYTF
J: TRBJ1-6; size: few; D: -; V: TRBV4-2; DNA: TGTGCCAGCAGCCAAAGTGGAGGTAGCGCCAATTCACCCCTCCACTTT; CDR3: CASSQSGGSANSPLHF
J: TRBJ2-1; size: -; D: -; V: TRBV5-1; DNA: TGCGCCAGCAGCGCCAGGGGTCTCTACAATGAGCAGTTCTTC; CDR3: CASSARGLYNEQFF
J: TRBJ2-6; size: few; D: -; V: TRBV2; DNA: TGTGCCAGCAGTTCGACAGCCCGTGGGGCCAACGTCCTGACTTTC; CDR3: CASSSTARGANVLTF
J: TRBJ2-7; size: -; D: TRBD1; V: TRBV2; DNA: TGTGCCAGCAGGAACCCGGGACAGGGGTACGAGCAGTACTTC; CDR3: CASRNPGQGYEQYF
J: TRBJ2-5; size: -; D: TRBD2; V: TRBV5-4; DNA: TGTGCCAGCAGCTTTGGGCGGGGGGGAGGGGAGACCCAGTACTTC; CDR3: CASSFGRGGGETQYF
J: TRBJ2-7; size: few; D: TRBD2; V: TRBV6-6; DNA: TGTGCCAGCACCGGGACTAGTGCAACCGAGCAGTACTTC; CDR3: CASTGTSATEQYF
J: TRBJ2-7; size: once; D: -; V: TRBV7-9; DNA: TGTGCCAGCAGCTCCTATCAGGGGTACGAGCAGTACTTC; CDR3: CASSSYQGYEQYF
J: TRBJ2-1; size: -; D: TRBD2; V: TRBV5-6; DNA: TGTGCCAGCAGCTTGTTGTTCCAGCGGGAGAGGAATGAGCAGTTCTTC; CDR3: CASSLLFQRERNEQFF
J: TRBJ1-4; size: -; D: -; V: TRBV28; DNA: TGTGCCAGCAGTTTAGGGCTGGGGGGGCTGGATGAAAAACTGTTTTTT; CDR3: CASSLGLGGLDEKLFF
J: TRBJ2-2; size: -; D: -; V: TRBV10-3; DNA: TGTGCCATCAGGGGCAGGGATAACGGCGGGGAGCTGTTTTTT; CDR3: CAIRGRDNGGELFF
J: TRBJ2-7; size: -; D: TRBD1; V: TRBV5-6; DNA: TGTGCCAGCAGTTTGGACAGGGCCGGAGGCGAGCAGTACTTC; CDR3: CASSLDRAGGEQYF
J: TRBJ2-7; size: -; D: TRBD1; V: TRBV30; DNA: TGTGCCTGGAGTAGGACAGGGGCCGGCACCTACGAGCAGTACTTC; CDR3: CAWSRTGAGTYEQYF
J: TRBJ1-2; size: few; D: -; V: TRBV29-1; DNA: TGCAGCGCTCGGGAGGGCTATGGCTACACCTTC; CDR3: CSAREGYGYTF
J: TRBJ1-2; size: -; D: TRBD1; V: TRBV19; DNA: TGTGCCAGTAGTACTCAGGGGGCGCCTAACTATGGCTACACCTTC; CDR3: CASSTQGAPNYGYTF